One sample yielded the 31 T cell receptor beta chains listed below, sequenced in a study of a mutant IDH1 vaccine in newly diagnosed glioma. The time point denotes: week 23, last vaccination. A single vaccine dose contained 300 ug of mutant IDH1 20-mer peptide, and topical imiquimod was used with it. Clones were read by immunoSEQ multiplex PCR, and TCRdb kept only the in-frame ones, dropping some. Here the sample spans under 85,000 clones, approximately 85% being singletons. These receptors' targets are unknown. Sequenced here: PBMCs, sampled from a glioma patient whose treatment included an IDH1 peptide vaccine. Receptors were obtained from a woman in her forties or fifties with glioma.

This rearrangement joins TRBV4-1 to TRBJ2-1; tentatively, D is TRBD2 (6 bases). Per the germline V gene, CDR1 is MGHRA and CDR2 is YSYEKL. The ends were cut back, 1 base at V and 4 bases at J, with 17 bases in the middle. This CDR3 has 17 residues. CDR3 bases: TGCGCCAGCAGCCAAGCTGGTTCAGTAGCGGCTTACAATGAGCAGTTCTTC. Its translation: CASSQAGSVAAYNEQFF.

The CDR3 sequence is CASSSRRLGVEQFF. The CDR3, as DNA: TGTGCCAGCAGCAGCAGGAGGCTGGGGGTTGAGCAGTTCTTC. The J gene is TRBJ2-1, the V gene TRBV6-5; D could derive from TRBD1 or TRBD2 (5 bases each). V lost 6 bases and J lost 9, with 18 bases in between. Looked up from germline, CDR1 is MNHEY and CDR2 is SVGAGI. The CDR3 has 14 amino acids.

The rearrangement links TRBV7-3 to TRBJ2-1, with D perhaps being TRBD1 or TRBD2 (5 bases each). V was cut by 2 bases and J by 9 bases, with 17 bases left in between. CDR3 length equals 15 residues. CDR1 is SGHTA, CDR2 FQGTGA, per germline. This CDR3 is CASSLYPARGVEQFF. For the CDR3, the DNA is TGTGCCAGCAGCTTATACCCCGCCCGGGGCGTTGAGCAGTTCTTC.

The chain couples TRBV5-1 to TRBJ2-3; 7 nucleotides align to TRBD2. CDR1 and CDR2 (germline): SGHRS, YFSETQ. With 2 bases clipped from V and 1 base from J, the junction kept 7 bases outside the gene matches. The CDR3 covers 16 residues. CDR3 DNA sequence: TGCGCCAGCAGCTTAGGGCCAAGCGGGGGCACAGATACGCAGTATTTT. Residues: CASSLGPSGGTDTQYF.

The chain's CDR3 is CASSVGLAEGGEQFF. CDR3 nucleotide sequence: TGTGCCAGCAGCGTTGGACTAGCGGAGGGGGGGGAGCAGTTCTTC. J is TRBJ2-1 and V is TRBV9; 10 bases align to TRBD2. The CDR3 covers 15 residues. V shed 2 bases and J 10 bases; nucleotides not matched to a gene: 9. CDR1 is SGDLS and CDR2 is YYNGEE in the germline V gene.

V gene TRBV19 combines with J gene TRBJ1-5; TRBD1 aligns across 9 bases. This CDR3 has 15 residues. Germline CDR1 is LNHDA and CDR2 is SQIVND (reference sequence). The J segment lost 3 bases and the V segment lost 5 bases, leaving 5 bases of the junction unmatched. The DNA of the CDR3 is TGTGCCAGTAGTGTAACAGGGGGCAACAATCAGCCCCAGCATTTT. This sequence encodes CASSVTGGNNQPQHF.

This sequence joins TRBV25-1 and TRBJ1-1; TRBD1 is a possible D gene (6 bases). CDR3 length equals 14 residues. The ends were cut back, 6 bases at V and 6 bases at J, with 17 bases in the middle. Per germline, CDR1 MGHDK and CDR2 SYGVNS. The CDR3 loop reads CASRPRGGAPEAFF. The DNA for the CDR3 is TGTGCCAGCAGACCTCGAGGGGGGGCGCCTGAAGCTTTCTTT. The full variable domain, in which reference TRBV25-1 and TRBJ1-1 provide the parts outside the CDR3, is EADIYQTPRYLVIGTGKKITLECSQTMGHDKMYWYQQDPGMELHLIHYSYGVNSTEKGDLSSESTVSRIRTEHFPLTLESARPSHTSQYLCASRPRGGAPEAFFGQGTRLTVV.

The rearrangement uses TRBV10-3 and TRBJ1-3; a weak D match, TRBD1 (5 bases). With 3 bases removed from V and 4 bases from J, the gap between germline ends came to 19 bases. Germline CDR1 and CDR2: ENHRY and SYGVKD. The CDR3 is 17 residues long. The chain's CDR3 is CAISDPLTAGTGNTIYF. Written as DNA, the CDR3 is TGTGCCATCAGTGATCCCCTAACTGCAGGGACGGGAAACACCATATATTTT.

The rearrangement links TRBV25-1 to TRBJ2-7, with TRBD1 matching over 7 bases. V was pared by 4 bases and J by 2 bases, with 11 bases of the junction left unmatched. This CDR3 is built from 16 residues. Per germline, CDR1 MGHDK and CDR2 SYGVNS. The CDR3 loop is CASSALGTASPYEQYF. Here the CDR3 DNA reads TGTGCCAGCAGTGCTCTCGGGACAGCCTCCCCCTACGAGCAGTACTTC.

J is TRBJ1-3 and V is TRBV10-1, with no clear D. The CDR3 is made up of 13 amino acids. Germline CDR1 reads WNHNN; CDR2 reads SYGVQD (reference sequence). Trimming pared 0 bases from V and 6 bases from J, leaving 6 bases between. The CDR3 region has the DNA TGCGCCAGCAGTGAGTCTACGGCAAACACCATATATTTT. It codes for CASSESTANTIYF.

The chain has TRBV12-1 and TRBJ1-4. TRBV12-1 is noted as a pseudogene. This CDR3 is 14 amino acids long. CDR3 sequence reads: CASSLALRNEKLFF. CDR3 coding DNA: TGTGCCAGCAGCTTAGCCCTCCGAAATGAAAAACTGTTTTTT.

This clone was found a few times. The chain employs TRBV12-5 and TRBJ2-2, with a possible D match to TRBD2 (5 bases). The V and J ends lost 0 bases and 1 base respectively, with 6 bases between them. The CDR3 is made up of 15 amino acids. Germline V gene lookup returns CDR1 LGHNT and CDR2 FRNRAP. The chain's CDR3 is CASGLVLGNTGELFF. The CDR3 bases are TGTGCTAGTGGTTTGGTACTAGGGAACACCGGGGAGCTGTTTTTT.

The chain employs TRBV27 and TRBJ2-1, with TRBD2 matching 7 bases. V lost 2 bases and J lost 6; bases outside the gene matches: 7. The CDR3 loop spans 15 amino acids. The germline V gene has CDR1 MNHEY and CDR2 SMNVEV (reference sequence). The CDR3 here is CASSLKGGSGNEQFF. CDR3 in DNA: TGTGCCAGCAGTTTAAAGGGCGGGAGTGGCAATGAGCAGTTCTTC.

In DNA, the CDR3 is TGTGCCAGTAGTAAAGCGGGGATAGAAGAGACCCAGTACTTC. Translation: CASSKAGIEETQYF. V gene TRBV19 combines with J gene TRBJ2-5; 7 positions match TRBD2. Germline CDR1 and CDR2: LNHDA and SQIVND (reference sequence). The ends lost 4 bases at V and 3 bases at J; junction bases unmatched: 5. The length of the CDR3 is 14 residues.

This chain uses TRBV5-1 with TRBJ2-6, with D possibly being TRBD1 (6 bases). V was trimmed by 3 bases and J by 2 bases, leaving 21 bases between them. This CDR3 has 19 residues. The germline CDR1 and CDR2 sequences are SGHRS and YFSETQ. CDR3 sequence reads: CASSSAVTGLRAGANVLTF. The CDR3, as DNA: TGCGCCAGCAGCTCCGCCGTCACAGGGTTACGAGCTGGGGCCAACGTCCTGACTTTC.

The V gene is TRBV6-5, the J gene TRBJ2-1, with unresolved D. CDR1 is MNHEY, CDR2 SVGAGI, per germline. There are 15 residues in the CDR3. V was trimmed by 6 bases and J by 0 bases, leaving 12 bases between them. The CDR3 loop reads CASRGSLSSYNEQFF. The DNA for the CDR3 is TGTGCCAGCAGAGGCTCGCTCAGCTCCTACAATGAGCAGTTCTTC.

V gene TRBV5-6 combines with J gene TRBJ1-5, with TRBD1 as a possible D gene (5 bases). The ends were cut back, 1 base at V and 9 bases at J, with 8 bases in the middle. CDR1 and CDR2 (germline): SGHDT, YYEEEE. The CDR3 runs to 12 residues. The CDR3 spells CASSLYGGPQHF. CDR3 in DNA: TGTGCCAGCAGCTTGTACGGGGGGCCCCAGCATTTT.

As DNA, the CDR3 is TGTGCCAGTTCGAGACAGGGTACGTCCTACAATGAGCAGTTCTTC. It yields the protein CASSRQGTSYNEQFF. The chain has TRBV18 and TRBJ2-1; TRBD1 matches at 7 bases. CDR1 and CDR2 from the germline V gene are KGHSH and LQKENI. V lost 9 bases to trimming and J lost 1 base; unmatched junction nucleotides: 9. The CDR3 totals 15 residues.

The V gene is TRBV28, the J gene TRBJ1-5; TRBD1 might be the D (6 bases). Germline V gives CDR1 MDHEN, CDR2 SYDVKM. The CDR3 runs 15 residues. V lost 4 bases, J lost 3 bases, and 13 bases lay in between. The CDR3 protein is CASSSQQGPNQPQHF. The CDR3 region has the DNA TGTGCCAGCAGTTCCCAACAGGGTCCCAATCAGCCCCAGCATTTT. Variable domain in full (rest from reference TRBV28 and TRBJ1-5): DVKVTQSSRYLVKRTGEKVFLECVQDMDHENMFWYRQDPGLGLRLIYFSYDVKMKEKGDIPEGYSVSREKKERFSLILESASTNQTSMYLCASSSQQGPNQPQHFGDGTRLSIL.

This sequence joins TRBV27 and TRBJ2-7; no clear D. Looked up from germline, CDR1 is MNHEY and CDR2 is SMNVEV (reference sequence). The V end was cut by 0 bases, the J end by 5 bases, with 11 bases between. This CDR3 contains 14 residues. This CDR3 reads CASSLSARLDEQYF. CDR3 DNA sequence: TGTGCCAGCAGTTTATCGGCCAGATTAGACGAGCAGTACTTC.

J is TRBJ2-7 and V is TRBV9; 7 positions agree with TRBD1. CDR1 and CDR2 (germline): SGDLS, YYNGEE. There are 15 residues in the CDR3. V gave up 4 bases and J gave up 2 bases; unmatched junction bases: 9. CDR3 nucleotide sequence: TGTGCCAGCAGCTCATCCCCAGGGGGAACCTACGAGCAGTACTTC. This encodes CASSSSPGGTYEQYF.

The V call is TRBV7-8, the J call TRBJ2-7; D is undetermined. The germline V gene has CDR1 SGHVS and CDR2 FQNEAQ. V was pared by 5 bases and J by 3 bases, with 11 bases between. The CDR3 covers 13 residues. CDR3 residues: CASSLALFYEQYF. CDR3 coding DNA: TGTGCCAGCAGCCTGGCTCTTTTCTACGAGCAGTACTTC.

The CDR3 DNA sequence: TGTGCCAGCTCACCCGACAGGGGTGAAGGAAACACCATATATTTT. This codes for CASSPDRGEGNTIYF. V is TRBV18 and J is TRBJ1-3; 8 positions agree with TRBD1. Germline V lookup: CDR1 KGHSH, CDR2 LQKENI. CDR3 length: 15 residues. Trimming cost V 3 bases and J 4 bases; bases outside gene matches: 5.

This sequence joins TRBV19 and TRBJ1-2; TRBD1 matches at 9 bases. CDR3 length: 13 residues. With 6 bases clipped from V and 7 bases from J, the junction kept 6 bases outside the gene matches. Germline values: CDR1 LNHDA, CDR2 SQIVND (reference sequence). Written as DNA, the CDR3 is TGTGCCAGTAGGGGGGACAGGGCTTCTGGCTACACCTTC. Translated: CASRGDRASGYTF.

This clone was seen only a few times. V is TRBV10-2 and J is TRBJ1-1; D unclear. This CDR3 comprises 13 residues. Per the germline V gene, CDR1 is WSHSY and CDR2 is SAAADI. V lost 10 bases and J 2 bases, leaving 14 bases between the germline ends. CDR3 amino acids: CAISVTFNTEAFF. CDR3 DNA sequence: TGCGCCATCTCAGTGACGTTCAACACTGAAGCTTTCTTT.

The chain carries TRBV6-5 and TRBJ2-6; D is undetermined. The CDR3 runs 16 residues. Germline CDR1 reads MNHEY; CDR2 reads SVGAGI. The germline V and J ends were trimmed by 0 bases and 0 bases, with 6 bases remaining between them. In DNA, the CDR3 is TGTGCCAGCAGTTACTCGTCCCCCTCTGGGGCCAACGTCCTGACTTTC. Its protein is CASSYSSPSGANVLTF.

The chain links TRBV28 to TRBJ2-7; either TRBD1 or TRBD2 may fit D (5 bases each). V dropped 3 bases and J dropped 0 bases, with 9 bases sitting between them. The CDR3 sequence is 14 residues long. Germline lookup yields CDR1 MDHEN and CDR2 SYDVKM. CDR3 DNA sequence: TGTGCCAGCAGTTTCCCAGGGAGCTCCTACGAGCAGTACTTC. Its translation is CASSFPGSSYEQYF.

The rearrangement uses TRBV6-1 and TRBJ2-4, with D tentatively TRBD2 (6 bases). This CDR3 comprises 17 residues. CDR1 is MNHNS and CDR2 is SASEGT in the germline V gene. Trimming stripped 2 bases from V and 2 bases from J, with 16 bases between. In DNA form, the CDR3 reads TGTGCCAGCAGTGAATGGCGGGAAGTCGGGTCCAAAAACATTCAGTACTTC. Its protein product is CASSEWREVGSKNIQYF.

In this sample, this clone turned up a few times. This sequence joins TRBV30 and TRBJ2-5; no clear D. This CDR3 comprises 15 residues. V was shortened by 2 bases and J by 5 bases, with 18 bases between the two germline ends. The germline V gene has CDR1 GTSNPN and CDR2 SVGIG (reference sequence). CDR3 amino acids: CAWSQPPGPQETQYF. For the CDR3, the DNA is TGTGCCTGGAGTCAACCCCCGGGTCCCCAGGAGACCCAGTACTTC. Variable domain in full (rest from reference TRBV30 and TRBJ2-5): SQTIHQWPATLVQPVGSPLSLECTVEGTSNPNLYWYRQAAGRGLQLLFYSVGIGQISSEVPQNLSASRPQDRQFILSSKKLLLSDSGFYLCAWSQPPGPQETQYFGPGTRLLVL.

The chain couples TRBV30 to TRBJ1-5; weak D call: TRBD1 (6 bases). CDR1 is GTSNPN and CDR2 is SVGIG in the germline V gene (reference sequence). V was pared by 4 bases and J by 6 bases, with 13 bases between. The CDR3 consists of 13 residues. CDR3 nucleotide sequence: TGTGCCTGGAACACAGGGTTTCGTCAGCCCCAGCATTTT. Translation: CAWNTGFRQPQHF.

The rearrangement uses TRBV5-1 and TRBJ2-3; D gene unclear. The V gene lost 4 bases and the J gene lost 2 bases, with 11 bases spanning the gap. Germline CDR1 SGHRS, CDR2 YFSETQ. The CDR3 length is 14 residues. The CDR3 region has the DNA TGCGCCAGCAGCCTCGGTGCTGCCACAGATACGCAGTATTTT. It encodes CASSLGAATDTQYF. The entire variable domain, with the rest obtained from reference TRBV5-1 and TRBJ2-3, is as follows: KAGVTQTPRYLIKTRGQQVTLSCSPISGHRSVSWYQQTPGQGLQFLFEYFSETQRNKGNFPGRFSGRQFSNSRSEMNVSTLELGDSALYLCASSLGAATDTQYFGPGTRLTVL.